Presented here are 5 T cell receptor beta chains from one specimen sequenced in a study of PD-1 blockade in classical Hodgkin lymphoma. Patients all relapsed after autologous stem cell transplantation, and there was variation in brentuximab vedotin exposure. The assay was immunoSEQ multiplex PCR, and TCRdb's table has in-frame clones only and misses some. The table includes tens of thousands of clones, less than 75% detected once. The source was peripheral blood mononuclear cells (PBMCs), collected before the second cycle of nivolumab. The receptor source for this set is a human donor with classical Hodgkin lymphoma.

The V call is TRBV18, the J call TRBJ2-5; 9 bases are a match to TRBD1. Trimming removed 3 bases from V and 5 bases from J; junction bases left unmatched: 7. Germline CDR1 KGHSH, CDR2 LQKENI. This CDR3 comprises 15 residues. The CDR3 region has the DNA TGTGCCAGCTCACCGACAGGGGGGGGCGCGGAGACCCAGTACTTC. This codes for CASSPTGGGAETQYF.

The V call is TRBV30, the J call TRBJ2-2; D remains unclear. The CDR3 is made up of 15 amino acids. Trimming cost V 3 bases and J 2 bases, with 13 bases left between them. CDR1 and CDR2 (germline): GTSNPN, SVGIG (reference sequence). DNA for the CDR3: TGTGCCTGGAGGAGAGCTATACCCAACACCGGGGAGCTGTTTTTT. Its protein product is CAWRRAIPNTGELFF.

This chain links TRBV5-5 with TRBJ2-5, with TRBD1 identical over 7 bases. In germline, CDR1 is SGHKS, CDR2 YYEKEE (reference sequence). Trimming removed 5 bases from V and 1 base from J; junction bases left unmatched: 5. The CDR3 has 14 amino acids. The CDR3 sequence: CASRTGQIQETQYF. CDR3 nucleotide sequence: TGTGCCAGCAGAACGGGACAGATCCAAGAGACCCAGTACTTC.

The V call is TRBV5-6, the J call TRBJ1-1, with unresolved D. V was trimmed by 0 bases and J by 3 bases, leaving 6 bases between them. The CDR3 loop spans 13 amino acids. Germline CDR1 reads SGHDT; CDR2 reads YYEEEE. CDR3 in amino acids: CASSLEQYTEAFF. For the CDR3, the DNA is TGTGCCAGCAGCTTGGAACAGTACACTGAAGCTTTCTTT.

The chain recombines TRBV19 with TRBJ2-7, with 12 positions matching TRBD2. The CDR3 extends over 14 amino acids. The germline V gene has CDR1 LNHDA and CDR2 SQIVND (reference sequence). V shed 5 bases, J shed 3 bases, and the junction held 2 bases outside the gene matches. As DNA, the CDR3 is TGTGCCAGTAGTTCGACTAGCGGGAGCTACGAGCAGTACTTC. Amino acids: CASSSTSGSYEQYF.